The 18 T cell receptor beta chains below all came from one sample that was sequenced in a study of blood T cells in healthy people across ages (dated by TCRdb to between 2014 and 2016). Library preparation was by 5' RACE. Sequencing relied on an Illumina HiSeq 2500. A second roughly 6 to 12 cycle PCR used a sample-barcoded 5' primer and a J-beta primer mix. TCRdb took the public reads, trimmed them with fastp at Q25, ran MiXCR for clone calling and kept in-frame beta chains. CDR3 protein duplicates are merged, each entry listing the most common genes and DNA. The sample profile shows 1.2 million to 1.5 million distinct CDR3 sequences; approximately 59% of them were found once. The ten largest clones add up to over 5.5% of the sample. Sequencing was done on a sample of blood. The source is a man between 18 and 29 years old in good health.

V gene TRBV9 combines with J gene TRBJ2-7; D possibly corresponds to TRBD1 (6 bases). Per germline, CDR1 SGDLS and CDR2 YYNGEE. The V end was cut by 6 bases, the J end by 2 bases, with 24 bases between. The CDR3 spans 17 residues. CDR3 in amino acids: CASTVPLFRGTTYEQYF. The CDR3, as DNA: TGTGCCAGCACCGTCCCCCTTTTTAGGGGGACAACCTACGAGCAGTACTTC.

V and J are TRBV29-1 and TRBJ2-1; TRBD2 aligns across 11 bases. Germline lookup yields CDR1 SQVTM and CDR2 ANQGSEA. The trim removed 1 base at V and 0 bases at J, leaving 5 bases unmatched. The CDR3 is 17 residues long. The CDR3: CSVEGTSGLNSYNEQFF. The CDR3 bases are TGCAGCGTTGAAGGGACTAGCGGGCTGAACTCCTACAATGAGCAGTTCTTC.

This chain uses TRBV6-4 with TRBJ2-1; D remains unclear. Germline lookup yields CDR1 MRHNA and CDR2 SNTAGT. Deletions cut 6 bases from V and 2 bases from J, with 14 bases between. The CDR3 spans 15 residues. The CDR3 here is CASSLGAVPYNEQFF. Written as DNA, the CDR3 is TGTGCCAGCAGCTTAGGTGCGGTCCCCTACAATGAGCAGTTCTTC.

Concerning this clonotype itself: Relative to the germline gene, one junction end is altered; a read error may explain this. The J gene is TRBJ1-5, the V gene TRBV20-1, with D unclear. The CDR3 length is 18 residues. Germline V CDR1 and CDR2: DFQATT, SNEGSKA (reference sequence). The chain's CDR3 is CSARDGILAANSKQPQHF. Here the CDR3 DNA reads TGCAGTGCTAGAGATGGGATTCTAGCGGCAAATAGCAAGCAGCCCCAGCATTTT.

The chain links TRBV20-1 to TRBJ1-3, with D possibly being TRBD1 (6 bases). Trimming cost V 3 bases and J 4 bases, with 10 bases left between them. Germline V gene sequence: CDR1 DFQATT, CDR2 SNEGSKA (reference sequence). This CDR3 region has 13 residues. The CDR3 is CSASRGNGNTIYF. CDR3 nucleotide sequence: TGCAGTGCTAGTAGGGGGAACGGAAACACCATATATTTT.

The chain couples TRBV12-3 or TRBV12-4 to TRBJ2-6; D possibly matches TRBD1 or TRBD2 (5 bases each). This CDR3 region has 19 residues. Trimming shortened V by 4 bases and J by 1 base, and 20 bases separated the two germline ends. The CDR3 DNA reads TGTGCCAGCAGTTACACAGGAGGTTACTCTGTTTCTGGGGCCAACGTCCTGACTTTC. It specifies CASSYTGGYSVSGANVLTF.

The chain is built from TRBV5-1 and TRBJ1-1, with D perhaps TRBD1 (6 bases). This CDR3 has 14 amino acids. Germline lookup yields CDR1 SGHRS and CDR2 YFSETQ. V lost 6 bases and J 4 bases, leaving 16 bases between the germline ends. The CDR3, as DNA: TGCGCCAGCACCCAACAGGGATCGGCCACTGAAGCTTTCTTT. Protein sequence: CASTQQGSATEAFF.

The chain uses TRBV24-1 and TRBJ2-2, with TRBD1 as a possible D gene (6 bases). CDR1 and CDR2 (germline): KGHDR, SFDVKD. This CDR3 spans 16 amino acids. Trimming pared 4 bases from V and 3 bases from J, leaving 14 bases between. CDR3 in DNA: TGTGCCACCAGTGACTGGACAGCATCTTACACCGGGGAGCTGTTTTTT. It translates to CATSDWTASYTGELFF.

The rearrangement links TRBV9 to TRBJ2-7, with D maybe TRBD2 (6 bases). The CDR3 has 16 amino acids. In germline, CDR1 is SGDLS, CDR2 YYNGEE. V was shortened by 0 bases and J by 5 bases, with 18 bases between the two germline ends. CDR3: CASSVGSTGVHHEQYF. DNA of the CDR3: TGTGCCAGCAGCGTAGGTTCGACGGGAGTTCACCACGAGCAGTACTTC.

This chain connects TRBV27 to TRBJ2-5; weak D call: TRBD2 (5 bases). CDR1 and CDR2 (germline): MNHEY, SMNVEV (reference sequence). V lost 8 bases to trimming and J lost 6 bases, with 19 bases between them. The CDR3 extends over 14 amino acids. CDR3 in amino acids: CASGHDRGLKTQYF. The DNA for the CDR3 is TGTGCCAGCGGCCATGATCGGGGATTGAAGACCCAGTACTTC.

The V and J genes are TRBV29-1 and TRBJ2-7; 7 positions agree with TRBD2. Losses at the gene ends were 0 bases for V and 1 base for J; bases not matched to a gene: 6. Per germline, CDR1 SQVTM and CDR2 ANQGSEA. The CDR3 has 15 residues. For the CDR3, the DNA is TGCAGCGTTGAAGAAGGTCTAGCGGAATCCTACGAGCAGTACTTC. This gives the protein CSVEEGLAESYEQYF.

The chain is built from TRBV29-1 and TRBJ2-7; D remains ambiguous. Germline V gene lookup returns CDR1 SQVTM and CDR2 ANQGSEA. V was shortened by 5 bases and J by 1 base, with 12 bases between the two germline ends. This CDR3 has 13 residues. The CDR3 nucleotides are TGCAGCGTTCAAGGGCAACCTTCCTACGAGCAGTACTTC. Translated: CSVQGQPSYEQYF.

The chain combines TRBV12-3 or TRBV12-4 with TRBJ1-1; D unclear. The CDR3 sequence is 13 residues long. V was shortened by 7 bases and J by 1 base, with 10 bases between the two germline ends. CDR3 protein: CASIGGANTEAFF. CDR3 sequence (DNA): TGTGCCAGCATCGGAGGAGCGAACACTGAAGCTTTCTTT.

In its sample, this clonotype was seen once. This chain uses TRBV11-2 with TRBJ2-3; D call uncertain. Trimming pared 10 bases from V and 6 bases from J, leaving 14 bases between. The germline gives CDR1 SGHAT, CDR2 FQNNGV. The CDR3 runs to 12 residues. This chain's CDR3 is CAIEEVADTQYF. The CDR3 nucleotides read TGTGCCATCGAAGAGGTCGCGGATACGCAGTATTTT.

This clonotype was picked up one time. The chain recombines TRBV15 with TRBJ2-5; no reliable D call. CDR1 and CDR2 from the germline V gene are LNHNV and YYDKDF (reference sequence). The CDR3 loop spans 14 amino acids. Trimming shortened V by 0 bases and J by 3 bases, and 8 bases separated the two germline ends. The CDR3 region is CATSRDLGKETQYF. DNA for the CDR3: TGTGCCACCAGCAGAGATCTGGGAAAAGAGACCCAGTACTTC.

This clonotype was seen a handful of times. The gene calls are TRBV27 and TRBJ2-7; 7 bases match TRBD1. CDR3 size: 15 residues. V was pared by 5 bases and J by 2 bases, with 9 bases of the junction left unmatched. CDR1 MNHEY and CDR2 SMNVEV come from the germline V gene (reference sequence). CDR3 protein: CASSKNRDRPYEQYF. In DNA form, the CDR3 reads TGTGCCAGCAGTAAAAACCGGGACAGACCCTACGAGCAGTACTTC.

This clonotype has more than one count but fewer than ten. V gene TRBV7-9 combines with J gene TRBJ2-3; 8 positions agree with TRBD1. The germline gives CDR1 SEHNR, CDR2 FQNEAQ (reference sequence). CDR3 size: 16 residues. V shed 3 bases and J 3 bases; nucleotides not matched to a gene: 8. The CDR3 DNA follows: TGTGCCAGCAGCTTCCGTAGACAGGGGCCAACAGATACGCAGTATTTT. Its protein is CASSFRRQGPTDTQYF.

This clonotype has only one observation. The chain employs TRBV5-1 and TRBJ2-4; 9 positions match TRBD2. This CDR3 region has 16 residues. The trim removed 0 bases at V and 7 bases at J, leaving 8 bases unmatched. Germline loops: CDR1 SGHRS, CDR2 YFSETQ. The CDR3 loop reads CASSLEGAGGRNIQYF. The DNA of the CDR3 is TGCGCCAGCAGCTTGGAAGGAGCGGGGGGCCGGAACATTCAGTACTTC.